The next 19 T cell receptor beta chains were all read from a single sample in a study of T-cell memory formation after mild COVID-19. TCRdb reprocessed the 5' RACE reads with MiXCR, giving one entry per CDR3 protein. Among roughly 310,000 distinct CDR3 sequences listed, about 15% were seen once. Sample: PBMCs or a T cell subset sorted from them (not recorded which). These receptors were taken from a man aged 18 to 29 who had mild COVID-19 (a few samples of this study predate the infection). Cell type and time point are not known.

The V call is TRBV5-1, the J call TRBJ2-7, with D perhaps matching TRBD2 (5 bases). Trimming removed 5 bases at V and 4 bases at J, with 22 bases between. Germline-derived CDR1 and CDR2 are SGHRS and YFSETQ. The CDR3 extends over 16 amino acids. Here the CDR3 DNA reads TGCGCCAGCAGGCCCGCCACTCTGGAGGTGGGGTACGAGCAGTACTTC. It encodes CASRPATLEVGYEQYF. Full variable domain (outside the CDR3, taken from reference TRBV5-1 and TRBJ2-7): KAGVTQTPRYLIKTRGQQVTLSCSPISGHRSVSWYQQTPGQGLQFLFEYFSETQRNKGNFPGRFSGRQFSNSRSEMNVSTLELGDSALYLCASRPATLEVGYEQYFGPGTRLTVT.

The genes are TRBV6-5 and TRBJ1-2; unclear D gene. This CDR3 has 15 amino acids. Trimming removed 3 bases at V and 2 bases at J, with 13 bases between. Germline V lookup: CDR1 MNHEY, CDR2 SVGAGI. The CDR3 region has the DNA TGTGCCAGCAGTTATAACGGACGGCGGAACTATGGCTACACCTTC. Translating it yields CASSYNGRRNYGYTF.

V is TRBV5-8 and J is TRBJ2-1, with 7 bases that match TRBD1. V dropped 3 bases and J dropped 8; count of bases not matched to a gene: 5. CDR3 length: 13 amino acids. In germline, CDR1 is SGHTS, CDR2 YDEGEE. Here the CDR3 reads CASSYTGDDEQFF. Written as DNA, the CDR3 is TGTGCCAGCAGCTACACAGGGGATGATGAGCAGTTCTTC. Combining the CDR3 with reference TRBV5-8 and TRBJ2-1 gives the whole variable domain EAGVTQSPTHLIKTRGQQATLRCSPISGHTSVYWYQQALGLGLQFLLWYDEGEERNRGNFPPRFSGRQFPNYSSELNVNALELEDSALYLCASSYTGDDEQFFGPGTRLTVL.

There are a few counts of this clonotype. This sequence joins TRBV12-3 or TRBV12-4 and TRBJ2-5; 7 bases are a match to TRBD1. V lost 6 bases to trimming and J lost 0 bases; unmatched junction nucleotides: 16. The CDR3 covers 18 residues. The CDR3 nucleotides read TGTGCCAGCAGCTGGGTGGGGCAGGGGGTCCTCTACCAAGAGACCCAGTACTTC. Protein: CASSWVGQGVLYQETQYF.

The genes are TRBV6-5 and TRBJ2-7, with D possibly matching TRBD1 (6 bases). Trimming pared 6 bases from V and 0 bases from J, leaving 15 bases between. Germline-derived CDR1 and CDR2 are MNHEY and SVGAGI. There are 15 residues in the CDR3. CDR3 DNA: TGTGCCAGCAGCCCAGGGGTTTCCAGCTCCTACGAGCAGTACTTC. It specifies CASSPGVSSSYEQYF.

The chain links TRBV4-3 to TRBJ2-3; D ambiguous. This CDR3 comprises 15 residues. Trimming shortened V by 3 bases and J by 1 base, and 11 bases separated the two germline ends. The germline gives CDR1 LGHNA, CDR2 YSLEER. The CDR3 region is CASSQAGPGTDTQYF. The DNA of the CDR3 is TGCGCCAGCAGCCAGGCAGGACCGGGCACAGATACGCAGTATTTT.

This clonotype was seen a handful of times. The CDR3: CASSLGPVSGNTIYF. Here the CDR3 DNA reads TGTGCCAGCAGCTTAGGACCCGTTTCTGGAAACACCATATATTTT. This sequence joins TRBV13 and TRBJ1-3; D not resolved. Germline CDR1 PRHDT, CDR2 FYEKMQ (reference sequence). The CDR3 is made up of 15 amino acids. V lost 0 bases to trimming and J lost 1 base, with 7 bases between them.

The chain is built from TRBV5-1 and TRBJ1-1; D is undetermined. The CDR3 sequence is 14 residues long. The V and J ends lost 0 bases and 4 bases respectively, with 10 bases between them. Per the germline V gene, CDR1 is SGHRS and CDR2 is YFSETQ. CDR3 nucleotides: TGCGCCAGCAGCTTGGTGCTGGAAGGCACTGAAGCTTTCTTT. This gives the protein CASSLVLEGTEAFF.

A few counts support this clonotype. This chain uses TRBV11-2 with TRBJ2-5; the D gene is possibly TRBD2 (5 bases). This CDR3 is built from 14 residues. In germline, CDR1 is SGHAT, CDR2 FQNNGV. V lost 5 bases, J lost 3 bases, and 13 bases lay in between. As DNA, the CDR3 is TGTGCCAGCAGCGGTTACGGGAAGGAAGAGACCCAGTACTTC. This codes for CASSGYGKEETQYF.

This clonotype has more than one count but fewer than ten. The chain links TRBV12-5 to TRBJ1-2; D gene ambiguous. The ends were cut back, 2 bases at V and 6 bases at J, with 10 bases in the middle. Germline V gene sequence: CDR1 LGHNT, CDR2 FRNRAP. The CDR3 totals 13 residues. Here the CDR3 reads CASGLTGYHGYTF. CDR3 nucleotide sequence: TGTGCTAGTGGTTTGACCGGGTATCATGGCTACACCTTC.

This clonotype has only a few counts. This chain joins TRBV6-2 or TRBV6-3 and TRBJ1-5; D might be TRBD1 (5 bases). This CDR3 contains 14 residues. Germline loops: CDR1 MNHEY, CDR2 SVGEGT. The ends were cut back, 5 bases at V and 3 bases at J, with 11 bases in the middle. The CDR3 region is CASSRDAYNQPQHF. CDR3 coding DNA: TGTGCCAGCAGTCGGGACGCTTACAATCAGCCCCAGCATTTT.

The chain couples TRBV4-3 to TRBJ2-1; 12 nucleotides line up with TRBD1. V shed 4 bases and J 8 bases; nucleotides not matched to a gene: 9. Germline CDR1 LGHNA, CDR2 YSLEER. The CDR3 consists of 16 residues. CDR3 sequence reads: CASSPYGTGGFDEQFF. DNA of the CDR3: TGCGCCAGCAGCCCCTACGGGACAGGGGGCTTCGATGAGCAGTTCTTC.

The chain links TRBV29-1 to TRBJ1-1; 7 bases match TRBD1. This CDR3 comprises 13 residues. Per germline, CDR1 SQVTM and CDR2 ANQGSEA. The trim removed 4 bases at V and 3 bases at J, leaving 5 bases unmatched. CDR3 coding DNA: TGCAGCGTTGGCCGGGACAGTGACACTGAAGCTTTCTTT. This encodes CSVGRDSDTEAFF. Based on the CDR3 plus reference TRBV29-1 and TRBJ1-1, the full variable domain is SAVISQKPSRDICQRGTSLTIQCQVDSQVTMMFWYRQQPGQSLTLIATANQGSEATYESGFVIDKFPISRPNLTFSTLTVSNMSPEDSSIYLCSVGRDSDTEAFFGQGTRLTVV.

The CDR3 coding sequence is TGTGCCAGCAGCCGAAGAGCCCAACAAGAGACCCAGTACTTC. This codes for CASSRRAQQETQYF. The V gene is TRBV14, the J gene TRBJ2-5; D unclear. This CDR3 has 14 amino acids. V was trimmed by 4 bases and J by 2 bases, leaving 11 bases between them. Germline V gene sequence: CDR1 SGHDN, CDR2 FVKESK. Complete variable domain (other parts from reference TRBV14 and TRBJ2-5): EAGVTQFPSHSVIEKGQTVTLRCDPISGHDNLYWYRRVMGKEIKFLLHFVKESKQDESGMPNNRFLAERTGGTYSTLKVQPAELEDSGVYFCASSRRAQQETQYFGPGTRLLVL.

This clonotype was found many times. The chain couples TRBV19 to TRBJ1-1, with D maybe TRBD1 (5 bases). Germline-derived CDR1 and CDR2 are LNHDA and SQIVND (reference sequence). CDR3 length: 16 residues. V dropped 8 bases and J dropped 1 base, with 20 bases sitting between them. The CDR3 is CASLNFAGLGNTEAFF. CDR3 in DNA: TGTGCCAGTCTAAACTTTGCAGGGTTGGGGAACACTGAAGCTTTCTTT.

The rearrangement joins TRBV28 to TRBJ1-1; no reliable D call. The V and J ends lost 5 bases and 11 bases respectively, with 9 bases between them. There are 10 residues in the CDR3. Germline values: CDR1 MDHEN, CDR2 SYDVKM. The CDR3, as DNA: TGTGCCAGCAGTAAGGTCGCGGCTTTCTTT. Protein product: CASSKVAAFF.

This clonotype has just one count. V gene TRBV7-8 combines with J gene TRBJ1-2, with 7 positions matching TRBD1. This CDR3 region has 14 residues. With 5 bases clipped from V and 4 bases from J, the junction kept 7 bases outside the gene matches. Germline values: CDR1 SGHVS, CDR2 FQNEAQ. CDR3 DNA sequence: TGTGCCAGCAGCGCCCCGGACAGGATCTATGGCTACACCTTC. This sequence encodes CASSAPDRIYGYTF.

This clonotype has only a few counts. This chain uses TRBV9 with TRBJ2-5; D is perhaps TRBD2 (5 bases). The CDR3 totals 14 residues. Germline V gene data show CDR1 as SGDLS and CDR2 as YYNGEE. V was pared by 0 bases and J by 5 bases, with 11 bases between. For the CDR3, the DNA is TGTGCCAGCAGCGTAGCTGGAGGATGGGAGACCCAGTACTTC. Translated: CASSVAGGWETQYF.

This clonotype was counted only a few times. V usage is TRBV7-8 and J usage is TRBJ2-6; a weak D match, TRBD2 (5 bases). The V gene's germline CDR1 is SGHVS and CDR2 FQNEAQ. There are 17 residues in the CDR3. The V end lost 7 bases, the J end lost 5 bases, and 21 bases lay between the germline ends. Here the CDR3 DNA reads TGTGCCAGCACCGGGGAGATAGGCAGTCCTTGGGCCAACGTCCTGACTTTC. Translated, it gives CASTGEIGSPWANVLTF.